These 6 T cell receptor beta chains share one sample of origin, sequenced in a study of metastatic and nonmetastatic thyroid tumors. Patients had received no treatment of any kind before thyroid surgery. With MiXCR, TCRdb called clones anew from the PCR reads. This repertoire shows 15,000 to 20,000 clones, roughly a fifth found once; its top ten account for 15% to 20%. The sequenced material came from tumor tissue. All receptors derive from a female donor with papillary thyroid cancer or a benign thyroid nodule (not recorded which). Some clones in this sample may be carry-over from other donors' samples.

By share of the sample, this clone is medium-sized. The chain links TRBV4-1 to TRBJ2-7; 11 bases align to TRBD2. The CDR3 covers 18 residues. Germline CDR1 is MGHRA and CDR2 is YSYEKL. V shed 2 bases and J 0 bases; nucleotides not matched to a gene: 9. The DNA of the CDR3 is TGCGCCAGCAGCCAAACCCAAACTAGCGGGGGACTCTCCTACGAGCAGTACTTC. It encodes CASSQTQTSGGLSYEQYF.

At least ten counts were recorded for this clone. For the CDR3, the DNA is TGCAGTGCACCTTTAGCGGGAGGGCCTGATGAGCAGTTCTTC. Amino acids: CSAPLAGGPDEQFF. The rearrangement links TRBV20-1 to TRBJ2-1; 11 bases line up with TRBD2. The CDR3 sequence is 14 residues long. Trimming removed 6 bases from V and 8 bases from J; junction bases left unmatched: 9. Germline lookup yields CDR1 DFQATT and CDR2 SNEGSKA (reference sequence).

This clone occurred many times. The chain uses TRBV19 and TRBJ2-3, with 7 bases identical to TRBD2. Looked up from germline, CDR1 is LNHDA and CDR2 is SQIVND (reference sequence). This CDR3 spans 14 amino acids. V shed 3 bases and J 4 bases; nucleotides not matched to a gene: 4. CDR3 nucleotide sequence: TGTGCCAGTAGTATCCGGCTAGCGGCAGATACGCAGTATTTT. Its protein is CASSIRLAADTQYF.

This clone was detected ten times or more. The chain is built from TRBV7-9 and TRBJ2-7; weak D call: TRBD1 (6 bases). V was clipped by 1 base and J by 5 bases, with 15 bases between them. Germline V gene lookup returns CDR1 SEHNR and CDR2 FQNEAQ (reference sequence). The CDR3 spans 15 residues. CDR3 DNA: TGTGCCAGCAGCTTAGTCACAGGGACGATCGACGAGCAGTACTTC. It encodes CASSLVTGTIDEQYF.

At least ten counts were recorded for this clone. V is TRBV9 and J is TRBJ2-2; 7 bases align to TRBD2. J gave up 6 bases and V 4 bases, and 9 bases lay outside the gene matches. Germline loops: CDR1 SGDLS, CDR2 YYNGEE. This CDR3 is built from 15 residues. The CDR3 nucleotides read TGTGCCAGCAGCCGGGGGGTTGGTTTCGCCGGGGAGCTGTTTTTT. Encoded protein: CASSRGVGFAGELFF.

This clone is medium-sized in the sample. The rearrangement uses TRBV7-2 and TRBJ2-7; TRBD1 matches at 9 bases. The CDR3 covers 17 residues. V gave up 5 bases and J gave up 3 bases; unmatched junction bases: 14. The V gene's germline CDR1 is SGHTA and CDR2 FQGNSA. The CDR3 loop is CASSPEGTGIFRYEQYF. In DNA, the CDR3 is TGTGCCAGCAGCCCTGAGGGGACAGGGATCTTTCGCTACGAGCAGTACTTC.